This T cell receptor beta chain was sequenced for a study of blood T cell repertoires in COVID-19. The wider study: Whether acute or convalescent, the COVID-19 samples came from the United States, Italy and Spain. T cells, B-cell-depleted T cells, or PBMCs supplied cDNA or gDNA.

Under the authors' procedure: It was from reference gene primer amplification that nucleated cell counts were estimated. Assay: immunoSEQ multiplex PCR; the TCRdb copy retains only in-frame clones and omits some. V and J calls plus clone size are reproduced from that table; the DNA served to infer D and trimming. The sample yields roughly 70,000 clones, around 90% seen once. V lost 7 bases, J lost 7 bases, and 6 bases stayed unmatched. Germline CDR1 reads LGHDT; CDR2 reads YNNKEL (reference sequence). This CDR3 has 13 residues. The clonotype comes from a human donor in a cohort sampled during active COVID-19. The V and J genes are TRBV3-1 (or the pseudogene TRBV3-2) and TRBJ2-2; 7 nucleotides match TRBD2. Sequencing was done on a sample of peripheral blood. CDR3 region: CASTHGGNGELFF. In nucleotides, the CDR3 is TGTGCCAGCACCCACGGGGGGAACGGGGAGCTGTTTTTT.